Each of the 6 T cell receptor beta chains below was sequenced from the same sample in a study of response to subunit inactivated influenza vaccine. From the RT-PCR reads, TCRdb called clonotypes with MiXCR, one entry per CDR3 protein. Found here are hundreds of thousands of distinct CDR3 sequences, about 7.6% of them singletons; the top ten hold 13%. Material: PBMCs from blood, obtained roughly 24 months after vaccination. The receptor set was obtained from a man in his fifties or sixties who received an inactivated influenza vaccine.

This clonotype was seen at least ten times. The rearrangement uses TRBV6-1 and TRBJ2-1, with 7 bases aligning to TRBD1. CDR3 length: 16 residues. The V gene end was trimmed by 4 bases and the J gene end by 3 bases; junction bases not matched to a gene: 9. CDR1 is MNHNS and CDR2 is SASEGT in the germline V gene. CDR3 DNA sequence: TGTGCCAGCAGTGGGGGACAGATGATACTCTACAATGAGCAGTTCTTC. Amino acids: CASSGGQMILYNEQFF.

The chain couples TRBV2 to TRBJ2-1; D possibly corresponds to TRBD2 (6 bases). The CDR3 is 15 amino acids. V was shortened by 4 bases and J by 6 bases, with 16 bases between the two germline ends. Looked up from germline, CDR1 is SNHLY and CDR2 is FYNNEI. The CDR3: CASSGEAGRGNEQFF. In DNA, the CDR3 is TGTGCCAGCAGTGGGGAAGCGGGTCGGGGCAATGAGCAGTTCTTC.

This clonotype has at least ten counts. The chain employs TRBV5-1 and TRBJ2-3, with D tentatively TRBD2 (5 bases). The V gene lost 4 bases and the J gene lost 1 base, with 13 bases spanning the gap. CDR3 length: 15 residues. CDR1 and CDR2 from the germline V gene are SGHRS and YFSETQ. CDR3 in amino acids: CASSRVGAGTDTQYF. The CDR3 nucleotides read TGCGCCAGCAGCAGGGTGGGAGCGGGCACAGATACGCAGTATTTT.

The V call is TRBV3-1, the J call TRBJ1-1; D is unresolved. This CDR3 contains 13 residues. Germline values: CDR1 LGHDT, CDR2 YNNKEL (reference sequence). The V end was cut by 2 bases, the J end by 2 bases, with 6 bases between. The chain's CDR3 is CASSQLGNTEAFF. For the CDR3, the DNA is TGTGCCAGCAGCCAACTGGGTAACACTGAAGCTTTCTTT.

This rearrangement joins TRBV30 to TRBJ2-7, with D maybe TRBD2 (5 bases). Germline V gives CDR1 GTSNPN, CDR2 SVGIG (reference sequence). The CDR3 is 12 amino acids. V lost 1 base, J lost 5 bases, and 9 bases lay in between. The CDR3 sequence is CAWSGRRNEQYF. As DNA, the CDR3 is TGTGCCTGGAGTGGGAGGCGGAACGAGCAGTACTTC.

The J gene is TRBJ2-7, the V gene TRBV29-1; D is undetermined. The CDR3 runs to 11 residues. V was cut by 1 base and J by 7 bases, with 8 bases left in between. Germline-derived CDR1 and CDR2 are SQVTM and ANQGSEA. The CDR3 DNA reads as TGCAGCGTTGAAGTCAGGTCTGAGCAGTACTTC. Its translation: CSVEVRSEQYF.